This T cell receptor (beta chain) was profiled in a study of shared clonotypes between healthy human individuals. Across the whole study: Researchers assigned three CD4 naive, three CD4 memory, two CD8 naive and one CD8 memory plate to each donor.

Some clones are missing from TCRdb's copy, which holds only in-frame ones; the method was immunoSEQ multiplex PCR. This table has 2 million to 2.5 million clones, approximately 95% appearing once. Concerning this clone: Its target is unknown.

Overall study findings and caveats: Relative to memory subsets, naive subsets generally showed larger estimated richness.

V lost 4 bases, J lost 1 base, and 17 bases lay in between. The CDR3 length is 17 residues. In germline, CDR1 is MNHNS, CDR2 SASEGT. V and J are TRBV6-1 and TRBJ2-1, with a tentative D call TRBD2 (6 bases). Sequenced material: naive CD4+ T cells sorted from blood. Documented subset: CD45RA+ positively selected. This receptor was taken from a man in his late teens or twenties in good health. The CDR3 DNA follows: TGTGCCAGCAGTGCCGGGACCTTAGCGGAGTCCTACAATGAGCAGTTCTTC. Protein: CASSAGTLAESYNEQFF.